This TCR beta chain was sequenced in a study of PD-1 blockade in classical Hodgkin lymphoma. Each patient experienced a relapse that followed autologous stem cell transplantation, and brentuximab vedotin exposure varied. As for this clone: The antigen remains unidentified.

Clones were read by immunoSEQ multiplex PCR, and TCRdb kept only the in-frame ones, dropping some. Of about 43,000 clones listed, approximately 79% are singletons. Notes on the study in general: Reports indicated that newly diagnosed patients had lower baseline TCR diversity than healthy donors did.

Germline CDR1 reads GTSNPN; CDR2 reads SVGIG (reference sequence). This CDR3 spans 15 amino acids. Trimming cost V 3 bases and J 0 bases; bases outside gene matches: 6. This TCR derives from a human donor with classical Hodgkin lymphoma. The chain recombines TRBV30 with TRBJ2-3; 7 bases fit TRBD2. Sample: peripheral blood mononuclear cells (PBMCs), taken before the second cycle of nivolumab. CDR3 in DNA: TGTGCCTGGAGCCTCACTAGCGTAAGCACAGATACGCAGTATTTT. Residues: CAWSLTSVSTDTQYF.